These 24 T cell receptor beta chains share one sample of origin, sequenced in a study of shared clonotypes between healthy human individuals. Method: immunoSEQ multiplex PCR; TCRdb's copy keeps in-frame clones and lacks some. The sample records 660,000 or so clones, 90% to 97% being singletons. Naive CD8 cells, CD45RO-negative and positively selected for CCR7, excluded terminally differentiated effector memory CD45RA+ cells. Sequencing used naive CD8+ T cells sorted from blood. These receptors all stem from a woman in her 30s in good health.

The chain links TRBV28 to TRBJ2-7; TRBD2 matches at 12 bases. Germline values: CDR1 MDHEN, CDR2 SYDVKM. The CDR3 loop spans 18 amino acids. Germline trimming cut 2 bases from V and 4 bases from J; bases unmatched to any gene: 12. CDR3 DNA sequence: TGTGCCAGCAGTTTACCCACGGTGACTAGCGGGAGTTTTTACGAGCAGTACTTC. Protein: CASSLPTVTSGSFYEQYF.

The rearrangement joins TRBV28 to TRBJ2-1; no firm D call. Germline lookup yields CDR1 MDHEN and CDR2 SYDVKM. Trimming removed 4 bases at V and 12 bases at J, with 10 bases between. The CDR3 is 11 amino acids. This chain's CDR3 is CASSSTLLQFF. CDR3 sequence (DNA): TGTGCCAGCAGTTCGACGCTGTTGCAGTTCTTC.

The chain carries TRBV4-1 and TRBJ2-7; the match to TRBD1 covers 8 bases. CDR3 size: 17 residues. J was trimmed by 1 base and V by 4 bases; bases with no gene match: 12. The V gene's germline CDR1 is MGHRA and CDR2 YSYEKL. This CDR3 is CASSPTSTGVTSYEQYF. The CDR3 DNA follows: TGCGCCAGCAGCCCGACCTCGACAGGGGTGACATCCTACGAGCAGTACTTC.

This rearrangement joins TRBV28 to TRBJ1-5; the D gene is possibly TRBD1 (5 bases). The germline V gene encodes CDR1 MDHEN and CDR2 SYDVKM. With 2 bases removed from V and 2 bases from J, the gap between germline ends came to 13 bases. The CDR3 is made up of 16 amino acids. The CDR3 DNA is TGTGCCAGCAGTTTAGAAGGGGACTCGGGCAATCAGCCCCAGCATTTT. Its protein product is CASSLEGDSGNQPQHF.

This chain connects TRBV4-2 to TRBJ2-3; 8 bases map to TRBD2. Trimming removed 2 bases from V and 4 bases from J; junction bases left unmatched: 8. In germline, CDR1 is LGHNA, CDR2 YNFKEQ. CDR3 size: 16 residues. In DNA form, the CDR3 reads TGTGCCAGCAGCCAACCGACTAGCGAGCGACCAGATACGCAGTATTTT. Translating it yields CASSQPTSERPDTQYF.

This chain joins TRBV5-1 and TRBJ2-1; 9 bases map to TRBD2. Germline CDR1 and CDR2: SGHRS and YFSETQ. There are 15 residues in the CDR3. The J segment lost 9 bases and the V segment lost 7 bases, leaving 14 bases of the junction unmatched. For the CDR3, the DNA is TGCGCCAGCGGACGGTCGGCGGGAGGGCCTCCTGAGCAGTTCTTC. As protein: CASGRSAGGPPEQFF.

The chain uses TRBV27 and TRBJ1-6; D is ambiguous. With 3 bases removed from V and 9 bases from J, the gap between germline ends came to 18 bases. The CDR3 covers 16 residues. From germline, CDR1 is MNHEY and CDR2 SMNVEV (reference sequence). The CDR3 nucleotides read TGTGCCAGCAGTTTGGATGGGGAAGGGAAGAGTTCACCCCTCCACTTT. This sequence encodes CASSLDGEGKSSPLHF.

This chain uses TRBV19 with TRBJ2-7; 8 bases are shared with TRBD1. CDR1 LNHDA and CDR2 SQIVND come from the germline V gene (reference sequence). The CDR3 runs 14 residues. With 8 bases clipped from V and 6 bases from J, the junction kept 12 bases outside the gene matches. CDR3 sequence reads: CASSDGQGFGEQYF. The CDR3 DNA reads TGTGCCAGTTCCGACGGACAGGGCTTTGGCGAGCAGTACTTC.

This clone was seen once. The chain is built from TRBV28 and TRBJ2-1; TRBD2 matches at 15 bases. The J segment lost 8 bases and the V segment lost 6 bases, leaving 11 bases of the junction unmatched. CDR3 size: 17 residues. Per the germline V gene, CDR1 is MDHEN and CDR2 is SYDVKM. Written as DNA, the CDR3 is TGTGCCAGCAGGCAGGGACTAGCGGGAGGACTTCTCTATGAGCAGTTCTTC. Residues: CASRQGLAGGLLYEQFF.

The chain combines TRBV19 with TRBJ1-5; TRBD1 is a possible D gene (5 bases). The CDR3 is 14 amino acids. Germline CDR1 is LNHDA and CDR2 is SQIVND (reference sequence). V was trimmed by 7 bases and J by 3 bases, leaving 13 bases between them. The CDR3 here is CASTDNYLNQPQHF. The CDR3 DNA sequence: TGTGCCAGTACGGACAACTACCTCAATCAGCCCCAGCATTTT.

The genes are TRBV28 and TRBJ1-1; D is perhaps TRBD1 (6 bases). Per germline, CDR1 MDHEN and CDR2 SYDVKM. V gave up 4 bases and J gave up 8 bases, with 14 bases separating them. This CDR3 comprises 13 residues. CDR3: CASSSSGAGEAFF. DNA of the CDR3: TGTGCCAGCAGTTCCTCAGGGGCGGGGGAAGCTTTCTTT.

The chain carries TRBV15 and TRBJ1-1; D remains unclear. Trimming removed 1 base at V and 7 bases at J, with 7 bases between. CDR1 is LNHNV and CDR2 is YYDKDF in the germline V gene (reference sequence). The CDR3 extends over 12 amino acids. CDR3 DNA: TGTGCCACCAGCAGAGTGGCTTATGAAGCTTTCTTT. Amino acids: CATSRVAYEAFF. The whole variable domain, remainder taken from reference TRBV15 and TRBJ1-1, is DAMVIQNPRYQVTQFGKPVTLSCSQTLNHNVMYWYQQKSSQAPKLLFHYYDKDFNNEADTPDNFQSRRPNTSFCFLDIRSPGLGDTAMYLCATSRVAYEAFFGQGTRLTVV.

The CDR3 loop reads CATADSSGEQYF. DNA for the CDR3: TGTGCCACAGCGGACAGCTCTGGCGAGCAGTACTTC. The chain has TRBV15 and TRBJ2-7, with D perhaps TRBD1 (6 bases). Between the trimmed V and J ends, which lost 9 bases and 6 bases, there was a span of 15 bases. CDR3 size: 12 residues. CDR1 is LNHNV and CDR2 is YYDKDF in the germline V gene (reference sequence).

The J gene is TRBJ1-1, the V gene TRBV7-2, with D unresolved. This CDR3 spans 16 amino acids. CDR1 SGHTA and CDR2 FQGNSA come from the germline V gene. The ends were cut back, 5 bases at V and 2 bases at J, with 18 bases in the middle. The CDR3 nucleotides are TGTGCCAGCAGCCCCCATATTAGGCGCCTTAACACTGAAGCTTTCTTT. Translation: CASSPHIRRLNTEAFF.

The chain recombines TRBV28 with TRBJ1-5, with D possibly matching TRBD1 (5 bases). CDR1 and CDR2 from the germline V gene are MDHEN and SYDVKM. This CDR3 has 11 residues. Trimming took 7 bases from V and 7 from J, leaving 8 bases between them. The chain's CDR3 is CASMGVQPQHF. In DNA, the CDR3 is TGTGCCAGCATGGGGGTCCAGCCCCAGCATTTT. Variable domain in full (rest from reference TRBV28 and TRBJ1-5): DVKVTQSSRYLVKRTGEKVFLECVQDMDHENMFWYRQDPGLGLRLIYFSYDVKMKEKGDIPEGYSVSREKKERFSLILESASTNQTSMYLCASMGVQPQHFGDGTRLSIL.

The gene calls are TRBV5-6 and TRBJ1-2; 9 positions match TRBD1. The CDR3 totals 16 residues. Germline CDR1 reads SGHDT; CDR2 reads YYEEEE. V shed 2 bases and J 4 bases; nucleotides not matched to a gene: 9. The CDR3 nucleotides are TGTGCCAGCAGCTTTCCCGGACAGGGGACCGGCTATGGCTACACCTTC. This translates into CASSFPGQGTGYGYTF.

The gene calls are TRBV4-1 and TRBJ2-7; 9 bases match TRBD2. Looked up from germline, CDR1 is MGHRA and CDR2 is YSYEKL. The CDR3 totals 15 residues. V lost 4 bases and J lost 0; bases outside the gene matches: 4. The CDR3 sequence is CASSPGTSTSYEQYF. In nucleotides, the CDR3 is TGCGCCAGCAGCCCCGGGACTAGCACCTCCTACGAGCAGTACTTC.

This sequence joins TRBV29-1 and TRBJ2-2, with a tentative D call TRBD2 (6 bases). This CDR3 has 15 residues. V was pared by 3 bases and J by 4 bases, with 15 bases between. Germline CDR1 is SQVTM and CDR2 is ANQGSEA. The chain's CDR3 is CSVEGGGRSTGELFF. The CDR3, as DNA: TGCAGCGTTGAGGGGGGAGGTCGGAGCACCGGGGAGCTGTTTTTT.

This sequence joins TRBV13 and TRBJ2-5; D remains unclear. With the DNA end fitting TRBJ2-7 better, the J assignment may be wrong. Germline assignment: CDR1 PRHDT and CDR2 FYEKMQ (reference sequence). This CDR3 comprises 12 residues. CDR3 nucleotide sequence: TGTGCCAGCAGCTCCAGCTCCTACGAGCAGTACTTC. Residues: CASSSSSYEQYF.

This chain connects TRBV9 to TRBJ2-1; D gene uncertain. The CDR3 length is 10 residues. Germline CDR1 is SGDLS and CDR2 is YYNGEE. Trimming took 1 base from V and 10 from J, leaving 3 bases between them. The CDR3 reads CASSVSEQFF. CDR3 bases: TGTGCCAGCAGCGTATCCGAGCAGTTCTTC. Full variable domain (outside the CDR3, taken from reference TRBV9 and TRBJ2-1): DSGVTQTPKHLITATGQRVTLRCSPRSGDLSVYWYQQSLDQGLQFLIQYYNGEERAKGNILERFSAQQFPDLHSELNLSSLELGDSALYFCASSVSEQFFGPGTRLTVL.

This clone was detected only once. This chain links TRBV5-8 with TRBJ1-1; D unresolved. The CDR3 covers 14 residues. Deletions cut 4 bases from V and 6 bases from J, with 16 bases between. From germline, CDR1 is SGHTS and CDR2 YDEGEE. The CDR3: CASSVRRPNAEAFF. The CDR3 DNA is TGTGCCAGCAGCGTCAGACGGCCCAACGCTGAAGCTTTCTTT.

CDR3 region: CASSLAVGGFSGNTIYF. CDR3 nucleotide sequence: TGCGCCAGCAGCTTGGCCGTAGGCGGATTCTCTGGAAACACCATATATTTT. The chain combines TRBV5-1 with TRBJ1-3; no clear D gene. The germline CDR1 and CDR2 sequences are SGHRS and YFSETQ. Trimming pared 0 bases from V and 0 bases from J, leaving 13 bases between. The CDR3 totals 17 residues.

The chain links TRBV18 to TRBJ2-2; a possible D gene is TRBD1 (6 bases). This CDR3 has 15 amino acids. With 3 bases removed from V and 0 bases from J, the gap between germline ends came to 8 bases. CDR1 KGHSH and CDR2 LQKENI come from the germline V gene. CDR3 protein: CASSPGTTNTGELFF. CDR3 bases: TGTGCCAGCTCACCCGGGACAACGAACACCGGGGAGCTGTTTTTT.

As DNA, the CDR3 is TGTGCCAGCAGTTCCTCAGCGGGAGGGAGCTCCTACGAGCAGTACTTC. Its translation is CASSSSAGGSSYEQYF. The rearrangement links TRBV27 to TRBJ2-7, with TRBD2 identical over 10 bases. Per germline, CDR1 MNHEY and CDR2 SMNVEV (reference sequence). The V and J ends lost 4 bases and 0 bases, in that order; junction bases with no gene match: 6. The CDR3 is made up of 16 amino acids.